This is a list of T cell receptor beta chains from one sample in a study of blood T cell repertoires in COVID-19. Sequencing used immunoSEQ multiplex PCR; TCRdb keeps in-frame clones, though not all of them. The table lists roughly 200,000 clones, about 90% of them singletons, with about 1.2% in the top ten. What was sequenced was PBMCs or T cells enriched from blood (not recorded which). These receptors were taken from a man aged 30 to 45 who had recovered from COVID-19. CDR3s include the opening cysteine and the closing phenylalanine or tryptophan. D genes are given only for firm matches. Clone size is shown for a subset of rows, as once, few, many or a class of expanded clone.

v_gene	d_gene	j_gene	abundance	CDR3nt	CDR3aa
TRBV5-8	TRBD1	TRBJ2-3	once	TGTGCCAGCAGCTCAGACAGGGGAACAGATACGCAGTATTTT	CASSSDRGTDTQYF
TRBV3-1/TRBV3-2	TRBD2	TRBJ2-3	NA	TGTGCCAGCAGCCAAGTTAGGGCTAGCGGACTCACAGATACGCAGTATTTT	CASSQVRASGLTDTQYF
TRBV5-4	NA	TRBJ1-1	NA	TGTGCCAGCAGCTTGCTAGTAAACACTGAAGCTTTCTTT	CASSLLVNTEAFF
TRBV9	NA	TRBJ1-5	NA	TGTGCCAGCAGCGTAGGGAGTCATAGCAATCAGCCCCAGCATTTT	CASSVGSHSNQPQHF
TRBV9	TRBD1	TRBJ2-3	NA	TGTGCCAGCAGCCTGGGACAGGGCAACACAGATACGCAGTATTTT	CASSLGQGNTDTQYF
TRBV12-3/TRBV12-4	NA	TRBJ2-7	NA	TGTGCCAGCAGTCGGCTGCTAGCCTACGAGCAGTACTTC	CASSRLLAYEQYF
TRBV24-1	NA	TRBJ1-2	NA	TGTGCCACCAGTGATTTGACAGATAACTATGGCTACACCTTC	CATSDLTDNYGYTF
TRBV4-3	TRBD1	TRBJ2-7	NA	TGCGCCAGCAGCCAGATACAGGGGGACTCCTACGAGCAGTACTTC	CASSQIQGDSYEQYF
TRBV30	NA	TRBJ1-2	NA	TGTGCCTGGACCGTAGGGGGGGCGGTCTATGGCTACACCTTC	CAWTVGGAVYGYTF
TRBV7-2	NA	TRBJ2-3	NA	TGTGCCAGCAGCTTATTGGGGGGGGGCTACACAGATACGCAGTATTTT	CASSLLGGGYTDTQYF
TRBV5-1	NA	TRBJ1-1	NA	TGCGCCAGCAGCATCGGGGTCCCGGAGACTGAAGCTTTCTTT	CASSIGVPETEAFF
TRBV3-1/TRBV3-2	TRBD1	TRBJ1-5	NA	TGTGCCAGCAGTCCCGGGACAGCGCACAATCAGCCCCAGCATTTT	CASSPGTAHNQPQHF
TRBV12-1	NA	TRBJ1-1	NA	TGTGCCAGCAGCTTTAGGCCATATCTGGGACAGGGCTCCACTGAAGCTTTCTTT	CASSFRPYLGQGSTEAFF
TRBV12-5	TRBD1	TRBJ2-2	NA	TGTGCTAGTGGTTTGAGGGGTGATCGCCGAAGAACGGGACAGGGGGCTACCGGGGAGCTGTTTTTT	CASGLRGDRRRTGQGATGELFF
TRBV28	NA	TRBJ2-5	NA	TGTGCCAGCAGTCCCGGGGTGGGGTCGGGGGAGACCCAGTACTTC	CASSPGVGSGETQYF
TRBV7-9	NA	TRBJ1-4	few	TGTGCCAGCAGCCAAATACAGGGACCTTGGGAAAAACTGTTTTTT	CASSQIQGPWEKLFF
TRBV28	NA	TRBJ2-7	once	TGTGCCAGCAGCCCTAGTGGATCCTACGAGCAGTACTTC	CASSPSGSYEQYF
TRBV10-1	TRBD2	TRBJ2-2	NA	TGCGCCAGCAGTGAGATGGGGCTAGCGGGAAAGGTCGGGGAGCTGTTTTTT	CASSEMGLAGKVGELFF
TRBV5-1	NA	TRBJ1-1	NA	TGCGCCAGCACCAAACCAGGCGTGGGGAACACTGAAGCTTTCTTT	CASTKPGVGNTEAFF
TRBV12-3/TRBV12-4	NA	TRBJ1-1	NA	TGTGCCAGCAGTCAGCGGGGTGGAACTGAAGCTTTCTTT	CASSQRGGTEAFF
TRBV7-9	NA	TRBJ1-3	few	TGTTTAGTATCGGGGGCGCGGGAGACTGGAAACACCATATATTTT	CLVSGARETGNTIYF
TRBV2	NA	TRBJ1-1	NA	TGTGCCAGCACCCCCGACAGGAACACTGAAGCTTTCTTT	CASTPDRNTEAFF
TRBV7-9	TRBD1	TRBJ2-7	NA	TGTGCCAGCAGCTTTGGGGACAGGGAGGGGTACTTC	CASSFGDREGYF
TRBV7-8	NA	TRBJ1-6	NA	TGTGCCAGCAGCTTAACCGACAGAAATTCACCCCTCCACTTT	CASSLTDRNSPLHF
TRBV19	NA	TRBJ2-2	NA	TGTGCCAGTAGCAGGGAAAGGGTTTCTGGGGAGCTGTTTTTT	CASSRERVSGELFF
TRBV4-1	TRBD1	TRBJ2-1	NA	TGCGCCAGCAGCCAAGTCCAGGGGGCAGTTTTCAATGAGCAGTTCTTC	CASSQVQGAVFNEQFF
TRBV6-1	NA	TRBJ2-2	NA	TGTGCCAGCAGTGAGATGAGGGGGATCGGGGAGCTGTTTTTT	CASSEMRGIGELFF
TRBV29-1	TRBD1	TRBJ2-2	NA	TGCAGCGTTGAAGTCGGGCAGGGGGCCGGGGAGCTGTTTTTT	CSVEVGQGAGELFF
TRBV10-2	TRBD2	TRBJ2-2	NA	TGCGCCAGCAACCCCGGGACTAGCGAGGCCGGGGAGCTGTTTTTT	CASNPGTSEAGELFF
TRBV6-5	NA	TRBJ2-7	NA	TGTGCCAGCAGTTACTTGCGGGACGCCGTCTACGAGCAGTACTTC	CASSYLRDAVYEQYF
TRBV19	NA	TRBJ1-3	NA	TGTGCCAGTAGTCCCGGGGTCTCTGGAAACACCATATATTTT	CASSPGVSGNTIYF
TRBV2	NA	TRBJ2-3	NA	TGTGCCAGCAGAGAGGGGGTTCTTCTCACAGATACGCAGTATTTT	CASREGVLLTDTQYF
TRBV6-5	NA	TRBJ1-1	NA	TGTGCCAGCATTTGGGCCGGGACACGGACCGAAGCTTTCTTT	CASIWAGTRTEAFF
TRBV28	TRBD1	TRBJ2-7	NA	TGTGCCAGCAGCAGGACAGGGAACAGCGACGAGCAGTACTTC	CASSRTGNSDEQYF
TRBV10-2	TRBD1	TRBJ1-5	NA	TGCGCCAGCAGTGGGAGGAAGGACAGGGTCAATCAGCCCCAGCATTTT	CASSGRKDRVNQPQHF
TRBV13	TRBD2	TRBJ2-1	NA	TGTGCCAGCAGCGTACAGACTAGCGGGAGGGTTGCTGAGCAGTTCTTC	CASSVQTSGRVAEQFF
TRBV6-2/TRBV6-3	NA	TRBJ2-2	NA	TGTGCCAGCAGTTACTCGCAGGCTATGCTCGGCGCCGGGGAGCTGTTTTTT	CASSYSQAMLGAGELFF
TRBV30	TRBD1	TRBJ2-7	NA	TGTGCCTGGAGCCACCGACCGGGACAGGGTGTTTACGAGCAGTACTTC	CAWSHRPGQGVYEQYF
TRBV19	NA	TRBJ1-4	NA	TGTGCCAGTAGTATACTAGGAGGGGTTGGTGAAAAACTGTTTTTT	CASSILGGVGEKLFF
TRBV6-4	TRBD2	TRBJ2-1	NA	TGTGCCAGCAGCGTGATGGGGGGGGATCACAATGAGCAGTTCTTC	CASSVMGGDHNEQFF
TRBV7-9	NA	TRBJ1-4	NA	TGTGCCAGCAGCTTAGCCTGGGGGGGGAAATTCGAAAAACTGTTTTTT	CASSLAWGGKFEKLFF